The clone carrying this TCR beta chain was recorded many times. Genomic DNA, serving as template, underwent TCR beta VDJ and CDR3 profiling. In TCRdb, the reads were re-called with MiXCR into one record per CDR3 protein. The sample shows 120,000 or so distinct CDR3 sequences, approximately 40% of them seen only once. The sample is drawn from a study of CD8+CD57+ T cells in acquired aplastic anemia. The germline V and J ends were trimmed by 4 bases and 0 bases, with 17 bases remaining between them. Per the germline V gene, CDR1 is KGHDR and CDR2 is SFDVKD. This CDR3 spans 17 amino acids. Before being chosen for sequencing, patients had shown CD8+CD57+ cell expansion by flow cytometry.

The source of this sequence is a human donor with aplastic anemia. The chain carries TRBV24-1 and TRBJ1-1; D perhaps matches TRBD1 (5 bases). Sequencing used sorted CD4+, CD8+, or CD8+CD57+ T cells (not recorded which) from PBMCs. Written as DNA, the CDR3 is TGTGCCACCAGTGAGGCCCCCAGGGTAGGAATGAACACTGAAGCTTTCTTT. The encoded protein is CATSEAPRVGMNTEAFF.